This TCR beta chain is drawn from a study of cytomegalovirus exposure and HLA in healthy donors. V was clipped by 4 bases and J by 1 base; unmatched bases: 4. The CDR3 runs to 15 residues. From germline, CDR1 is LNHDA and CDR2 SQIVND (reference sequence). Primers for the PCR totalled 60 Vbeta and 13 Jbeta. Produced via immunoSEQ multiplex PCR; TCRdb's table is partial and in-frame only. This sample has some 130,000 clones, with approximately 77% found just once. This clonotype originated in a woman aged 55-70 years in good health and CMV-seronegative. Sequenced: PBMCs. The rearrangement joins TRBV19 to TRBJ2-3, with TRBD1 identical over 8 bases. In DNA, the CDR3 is TGTGCCAGTAGTAAGACAGGGGTGGGCACAGATACGCAGTATTTT. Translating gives CASSKTGVGTDTQYF.